One T cell receptor (beta chain) is described in this entry. The antigen remains unidentified. The source of the sample is a study of cytomegalovirus exposure and HLA in healthy donors. General study points: Most TCRs appeared rarely, but some public TCRs recurred in many donors.

A roughly 130-subject validation cohort, separate from the roughly 680-subject first cohort, supplied the donors. Looked up from germline, CDR1 is MNHEY and CDR2 is SMNVEV (reference sequence). V was clipped by 5 bases and J by 0 bases; unmatched bases: 3. This CDR3 spans 14 amino acids. Assay: immunoSEQ multiplex PCR; the TCRdb copy retains only in-frame clones and omits some. This repertoire shows 150,000 to 250,000 clones, around 83% found once; its top ten account for around 15%. V usage is TRBV27 and J usage is TRBJ2-7, with 8 bases identical to TRBD2. The TCR sequence derives from a woman younger than 45 in good health and CMV-seropositive. The sequenced sample was PBMCs. The CDR3 DNA sequence: TGTGCCAGCAGTCTTAGCGGGGCCTCCTACGAGCAGTACTTC. This translates into CASSLSGASYEQYF.